The following is a TCR beta chain sequence with its context. No antigen is known for it. Germline V CDR1 and CDR2: MGHRA, YSYEKL. The ends were cut back, 2 bases at V and 3 bases at J, with 11 bases in the middle. CDR3 length: 15 residues. The PCR was carried out with 60 Vbeta primers and 13 Jbeta primers. TCRdb keeps only in-frame clones here, not all; method: immunoSEQ multiplex PCR. The profile shows over 65,000 clones, around 80% of them singletons. The sample belongs to a study of cytomegalovirus exposure and HLA in healthy donors. The study, taken as a whole, reports: Testing in vitro showed three CMV-associated chains specific for CMV antigens.

V usage is TRBV4-1 and J usage is TRBJ2-4; a weak D match, TRBD2 (5 bases). This receptor was identified in a woman aged 25-40 years in good health and CMV-seropositive. The sample taken for sequencing was PBMCs. The CDR3 loop is CASSQFLAYKNIQYF. In DNA, the CDR3 is TGCGCCAGCAGCCAATTCCTAGCCTACAAAAACATTCAGTACTTC.